This T cell receptor beta chain was retrieved from a study of technical replicates of blood from four donors (dated by TCRdb to 2016 to 2017). Clipping removes 8 bases from V and 5 bases from J, with 14 as the unmatched junction base count. The CDR3 runs 15 amino acids, cysteine and phenylalanine included. Only the CDR3 DNA is retained, 45 bases long and in frame from the first base. CDR1 GTSNPN and CDR2 SVGIG were looked up in the germline V gene (reference sequence). Libraries were prepared through the immunoSEQ multiplex PCR assay. Entries here come from immuneACCESS through TCRdb and include only in-frame sequences with V and J called. Some clones fail to appear in such tables; in the studies checked, an unresolved V gene covers under half of the shortfall, and the cause of the remainder is unknown. The sample table holds about 75,000 clones, of which around 97% were seen once. The ten largest account for about 0.17% of the sample.

To note about this clone: Its target antigen remains unknown. Base qualities are missing; no much larger clone stands one base away.

This clonotype was obtained from a human donor in good health. Sequenced input: T cells isolated from PBMCs. The chain uses TRBV30 and TRBJ2-3; TRBD2 aligns with 9 central bases. The nucleotide sequence reads TGTGCCGCAGGTGCGGGGGGGCCAGTCAAAGATACGCAGTATTTT. The encoded protein is CAAGAGGPVKDTQYF.